These 29 T cell receptor beta chains were all obtained from the same sample, sequenced in a study of T cells in Graves' hyperthyroidism and ophthalmopathy. RNA transcripts served as the template for amplifying TCR beta CDR3 regions. HTBI primers were employed in a first-round RT-PCR of the TCR CDR3. TCRdb used MiXCR to reprocess the multiplex PCR reads, holding one entry per CDR3 protein. The sample has 500,000 to 600,000 distinct CDR3 sequences, 15% to 20% seen once. Sequenced material: blood. The receptors come from a man in his forties with Graves' ophthalmopathy.

The chain has TRBV12-5 and TRBJ2-3; 7 bases are a match to TRBD2. Trimming at V came to 8 bases and at J to 2 bases, leaving 4 bases not matched to a gene. The germline V gene has CDR1 LGHNT and CDR2 FRNRAP. The CDR3 spans 13 residues. CDR3 residues: CASLSGNTDTQYF. The CDR3 DNA sequence: TGTGCTAGTCTGAGCGGGAACACAGATACGCAGTATTTT.

This clonotype was counted only a few times. This chain joins TRBV6-2 or TRBV6-3 and TRBJ1-5; the D is unclear. The V gene lost 0 bases and the J gene lost 0 bases, with 18 bases spanning the gap. The CDR3 consists of 19 residues. The germline gives CDR1 MNHEY, CDR2 SVGEGT. The CDR3 DNA reads as TGTGCCAGCAGTTACTCGGGGAAGGGCGTGGGGTATAGCAATCAGCCCCAGCATTTT. The encoded protein is CASSYSGKGVGYSNQPQHF.

This clonotype has only a few counts. The chain has TRBV5-1 and TRBJ1-1; D gene ambiguous. Germline loops: CDR1 SGHRS, CDR2 YFSETQ. Trimming took off 4 bases at V and 1 base at J, with 8 bases between the two ends. The CDR3 is made up of 13 amino acids. The CDR3 bases are TGCGCCAGCAGCACACACCGGAACACTGAAGCTTTCTTT. Amino acid sequence: CASSTHRNTEAFF. Full variable domain (remainder filled in from reference TRBV5-1 and TRBJ1-1): KAGVTQTPRYLIKTRGQQVTLSCSPISGHRSVSWYQQTPGQGLQFLFEYFSETQRNKGNFPGRFSGRQFSNSRSEMNVSTLELGDSALYLCASSTHRNTEAFFGQGTRLTVV.

The gene calls are TRBV28 and TRBJ2-7, with 11 bases matching TRBD2. From germline, CDR1 is MDHEN and CDR2 SYDVKM. This CDR3 region has 18 residues. The V and J ends lost 3 bases and 2 bases, in that order; junction bases with no gene match: 12. CDR3 amino acids: CASSFGSSGRTPPYEQYF. The CDR3 DNA is TGTGCCAGCAGTTTCGGCTCTAGCGGGAGGACCCCCCCCTACGAGCAGTACTTC.

This clonotype was counted at least ten times. The chain recombines TRBV30 with TRBJ2-7; weak D call: TRBD2 (6 bases). The CDR3 length is 14 residues. CDR1 GTSNPN and CDR2 SVGIG come from the germline V gene (reference sequence). The V end was cut by 6 bases, the J end by 3 bases, with 18 bases between. This CDR3 reads CACLRPGLLYEQYF. Here the CDR3 DNA reads TGTGCCTGCCTTCGACCGGGACTCCTCTACGAGCAGTACTTC. Drawing the rest from reference TRBV30 and TRBJ2-7, the complete variable domain is SQTIHQWPATLVQPVGSPLSLECTVEGTSNPNLYWYRQAAGRGLQLLFYSVGIGQISSEVPQNLSASRPQDRQFILSSKKLLLSDSGFYLCACLRPGLLYEQYFGPGTRLTVT.

This clonotype was recorded a few times. The gene calls are TRBV5-8 and TRBJ2-5; either TRBD1 or TRBD2 may supply D (6 bases each). CDR3 length equals 15 residues. Germline values: CDR1 SGHTS, CDR2 YDEGEE. V lost 1 base, J lost 4 bases, and 14 bases lay in between. The CDR3 DNA is TGTGCCAGCAGCTTGAGGGCAGGGGAGGTAGAGACCCAGTACTTC. Encoded protein: CASSLRAGEVETQYF.

This clonotype was observed at least ten times. V usage is TRBV30 and J usage is TRBJ1-1; no firm D call. This CDR3 contains 10 residues. With 1 base removed from V and 6 bases from J, the gap between germline ends came to 3 bases. Germline values: CDR1 GTSNPN, CDR2 SVGIG (reference sequence). CDR3 region: CAWSDAEAFF. CDR3 DNA sequence: TGTGCCTGGAGTGACGCTGAAGCTTTCTTT.

This clonotype has a handful of counts. The rearrangement uses TRBV5-1 and TRBJ2-1; 10 bases line up with TRBD2. Trimming at V came to 4 bases and at J to 11 bases, leaving 12 bases not matched to a gene. Per the germline V gene, CDR1 is SGHRS and CDR2 is YFSETQ. The CDR3 is made up of 15 amino acids. CDR3 nucleotides: TGCGCCAGCAGCCCAAGTAGCGGGGGGCCCCCTCAGCAGTTCTTC. It encodes CASSPSSGGPPQQFF.

This sequence joins TRBV6-6 and TRBJ2-3, with TRBD2 as a possible D gene (6 bases). Trimming removed 0 bases at V and 5 bases at J, with 15 bases between. CDR3 size: 16 residues. The germline gives CDR1 MNHNY, CDR2 SVGAGI (reference sequence). The CDR3 nucleotides are TGTGCCAGCAGTTACTCGTTCGCAGGGCGGGGAGATACGCAGTATTTT. Translated, it gives CASSYSFAGRGDTQYF.

V gene TRBV27 combines with J gene TRBJ2-1; 16 bases fit TRBD2. J lost 5 bases, V lost 0 bases, and 7 bases had no gene match. The germline gives CDR1 MNHEY, CDR2 SMNVEV (reference sequence). This CDR3 has 19 amino acids. CDR3 residues: CASSLSGLAGGVVNNEQFF. Here the CDR3 DNA reads TGTGCCAGCAGTTTATCGGGACTAGCGGGAGGGGTGGTTAACAATGAGCAGTTCTTC.

Only a few counts were recorded for this clonotype. The rearrangement links TRBV30 to TRBJ1-4; the match to TRBD1 covers 10 bases. Germline trimming cut 5 bases from V and 6 bases from J; bases unmatched to any gene: 9. Germline lookup yields CDR1 GTSNPN and CDR2 SVGIG (reference sequence). The CDR3 extends over 15 amino acids. DNA of the CDR3: TGTGCCTGGGCGAATCCCGGGACAGGGGATGAAAAACTGTTTTTT. Translation: CAWANPGTGDEKLFF.

This clonotype came up a few times. V gene TRBV5-1 combines with J gene TRBJ1-6; 7 bases agree with TRBD1. The germline V gene has CDR1 SGHRS and CDR2 YFSETQ. The CDR3 spans 14 residues. V trimming: 0 bases; J trimming: 8 bases; junction bases outside the gene matches: 2. DNA of the CDR3: TGCGCCAGCAGCTTGGAGGGGACAGATTCACCCCTCCACTTT. Amino acid sequence: CASSLEGTDSPLHF. The variable domain in full, with the rest retrieved from reference TRBV5-1 and TRBJ1-6, is KAGVTQTPRYLIKTRGQQVTLSCSPISGHRSVSWYQQTPGQGLQFLFEYFSETQRNKGNFPGRFSGRQFSNSRSEMNVSTLELGDSALYLCASSLEGTDSPLHFGNGTRLTVT.

CDR3 in DNA: TGTGCCAGCTCACGAAAGGGGCTTGGAAACACCATATATTTT. Protein: CASSRKGLGNTIYF. The chain employs TRBV18 and TRBJ1-3; D might be TRBD1 (5 bases). Germline values: CDR1 KGHSH, CDR2 LQKENI. The CDR3 has 14 residues. Trimming left V 4 bases short and J 3 bases short, with 10 bases between.

This rearrangement joins TRBV7-8 to TRBJ2-7, with 16 positions matching TRBD2. There are 16 residues in the CDR3. Germline lookup yields CDR1 SGHVS and CDR2 FQNEAQ. J gave up 2 bases and V 3 bases, and 1 base lay outside the gene matches. This chain's CDR3 is CASSLGLAGGAYEQYF. The DNA of the CDR3 is TGTGCCAGCAGCTTGGGACTAGCGGGGGGGGCCTACGAGCAGTACTTC.

Ten or more counts support this clonotype. V is TRBV12-3 or TRBV12-4 and J is TRBJ1-1, with TRBD1 matching over 7 bases. V dropped 1 base and J dropped 0; count of bases not matched to a gene: 11. The CDR3 length is 18 residues. The chain's CDR3 is CASSLEGSQGTMNTEAFF. The CDR3 DNA reads as TGTGCCAGCAGTTTAGAGGGTTCACAGGGGACCATGAACACTGAAGCTTTCTTT.

This clonotype was counted between two and nine times. The V gene is TRBV2, the J gene TRBJ1-5; D remains ambiguous. The CDR3 is made up of 19 amino acids. Germline V gene lookup returns CDR1 SNHLY and CDR2 FYNNEI. Between the trimmed V and J ends, which lost 5 bases and 0 bases, there was a span of 23 bases. CDR3 loop: CASSPSTRDIYYSNQPQHF. The CDR3 nucleotides are TGTGCCAGCAGTCCCTCCACACGAGACATTTACTATAGCAATCAGCCCCAGCATTTT.

This clonotype has more than one count but fewer than ten. For the CDR3, the DNA is TGTGCCAGCAGTCTCCCCAACAGGGGGCGATTGACCGGGGAGCTGTTTTTT. Its translation is CASSLPNRGRLTGELFF. This chain links TRBV28 with TRBJ2-2; 9 positions agree with TRBD1. V was pared by 5 bases and J by 5 bases, with 12 bases of the junction left unmatched. Germline CDR1 and CDR2: MDHEN and SYDVKM. The CDR3 has 17 amino acids.

About this clonotype itself: Compared with germline, one end of the junction differs, possibly owing to a read error. The chain uses TRBV3-1 and TRBJ1-4, with D uncertain. This CDR3 is 15 amino acids long. The germline V gene has CDR1 LGHDT and CDR2 YNNKEL (reference sequence). CDR3 amino acids: CTSSQEVKGDEKLFF. The CDR3 region has the DNA TGTACCAGCAGCCAAGAAGTAAAAGGTGATGAAAAACTGTTTTTT. The full variable domain, completed using reference TRBV3-1 and TRBJ1-4, is DTAVSQTPKYLVTQMGNDKSIKCEQNLGHDTMYWYKQDSKKFLKIMFSYNNKELIINETVPNRFSPKSPDKAHLNLHINSLELGDSAVYFCTSSQEVKGDEKLFFGSGTQLSVL.

The chain links TRBV29-1 to TRBJ1-1, with unresolved D. Germline CDR1 is SQVTM and CDR2 is ANQGSEA. The length of the CDR3 is 14 residues. Trimming removed 6 bases from V and 6 bases from J, with 20 bases in between. The CDR3 spells CSVEKRVSVPEAFF. The CDR3, as DNA: TGCAGCGTAGAGAAGAGGGTTAGCGTCCCTGAAGCTTTCTTT.

There are many counts of this clonotype. This chain uses TRBV12-3 or TRBV12-4 with TRBJ2-5, with TRBD1 matching 8 bases. The V segment lost 10 bases and the J segment 4 bases; nucleotides outside the gene matches: 5. The CDR3 extends over 12 amino acids. CDR3 nucleotides: TGTGCCATCGCACAGGGGGGAGAGACCCAGTACTTC. Translation: CAIAQGGETQYF.

This clonotype was seen a few times. The chain is built from TRBV11-3 and TRBJ2-3, with 8 positions matching TRBD2. Germline-derived CDR1 and CDR2 are SGHNT and YENEEA. J lost 3 bases, V lost 3 bases, and 5 bases had no gene match. The CDR3 has 15 amino acids. DNA for the CDR3: TGTGCCAGCAGCTTGTTGAGCGGGAGAACAGATACGCAGTATTTT. Encoded protein: CASSLLSGRTDTQYF.

V usage is TRBV15 and J usage is TRBJ2-3; D gene unclear. Germline CDR1 LNHNV, CDR2 YYDKDF (reference sequence). V was clipped by 3 bases and J by 3 bases, with 13 bases between them. CDR3 length: 15 amino acids. The chain's CDR3 is CATSRASWGTDTQYF. CDR3 sequence (DNA): TGTGCCACCAGCAGGGCGTCATGGGGAACAGATACGCAGTATTTT.

This clonotype was counted at least ten times. The CDR3, as DNA: TGTGCCAGCAGTTCCGGGACAGGATTCAATGAGCAGTTCTTC. Its protein product is CASSSGTGFNEQFF. The V and J genes are TRBV12-3 or TRBV12-4 and TRBJ2-1, with 8 nucleotides matching TRBD1. CDR3 length: 14 amino acids. V lost 4 bases to trimming and J lost 6 bases; unmatched junction nucleotides: 5.

This chain connects TRBV24-1 to TRBJ2-3; tentatively, D is TRBD2 (5 bases). The germline V gene encodes CDR1 KGHDR and CDR2 SFDVKD. The V and J ends lost 2 bases and 11 bases respectively, with 19 bases between them. The CDR3 has 15 residues. In DNA form, the CDR3 reads TGTGCCACCAGTGATTATCGGCTAGCCGGTCGTAGGCAGTATTTT. Amino acid sequence: CATSDYRLAGRRQYF.

This clonotype has only a few counts. The V call is TRBV19, the J call TRBJ2-7; D call uncertain. The CDR3 totals 14 residues. CDR1 is LNHDA and CDR2 is SQIVND in the germline V gene (reference sequence). Trimming took 3 bases from V and 3 from J, leaving 12 bases between them. The CDR3 sequence: CASSISVSDYEQYF. For the CDR3, the DNA is TGTGCCAGTAGTATCTCGGTTTCCGACTACGAGCAGTACTTC.

The chain joins TRBV7-9 to TRBJ2-5; 9 positions agree with TRBD2. The trim removed 1 base at V and 5 bases at J, leaving 11 bases unmatched. From germline, CDR1 is SEHNR and CDR2 FQNEAQ (reference sequence). The CDR3 sequence is 17 residues long. This CDR3 is CASSLGAGGPKQETQYF. The CDR3 coding sequence is TGTGCCAGCAGCTTAGGTGCGGGAGGGCCAAAGCAGGAGACCCAGTACTTC.

This clonotype was observed a few times. The V gene is TRBV6-5, the J gene TRBJ1-2; D is ambiguous. CDR3 length equals 13 residues. Looked up from germline, CDR1 is MNHEY and CDR2 is SVGAGI. The V and J ends lost 2 bases and 6 bases respectively, with 10 bases between them. In DNA form, the CDR3 reads TGTGCCAGCAGTTACAGTGGTAGAGATGGCTACACCTTC. Its translation is CASSYSGRDGYTF.

This clonotype was detected ten times or more. This rearrangement joins TRBV28 to TRBJ1-6; maybe TRBD1 (6 bases). Germline V lookup: CDR1 MDHEN, CDR2 SYDVKM. Between the trimmed V and J ends, which lost 6 bases and 6 bases, there was a span of 15 bases. CDR3 size: 15 residues. The CDR3 DNA follows: TGTGCCAGCAGCCCAGGCCAGGGGTCTAATTCACCCCTCCACTTT. Amino acid sequence: CASSPGQGSNSPLHF.

The chain links TRBV6-2 or TRBV6-3 to TRBJ2-1; TRBD2 agrees at 13 bases. Trimming cost V 5 bases and J 4 bases; bases outside gene matches: 11. The CDR3 covers 18 residues. Per germline, CDR1 MNHEY and CDR2 SVGEGT. The CDR3: CASSPTGTSGALYNEQFF. Written as DNA, the CDR3 is TGTGCCAGCAGTCCAACCGGGACTAGCGGGGCCTTATACAATGAGCAGTTCTTC.